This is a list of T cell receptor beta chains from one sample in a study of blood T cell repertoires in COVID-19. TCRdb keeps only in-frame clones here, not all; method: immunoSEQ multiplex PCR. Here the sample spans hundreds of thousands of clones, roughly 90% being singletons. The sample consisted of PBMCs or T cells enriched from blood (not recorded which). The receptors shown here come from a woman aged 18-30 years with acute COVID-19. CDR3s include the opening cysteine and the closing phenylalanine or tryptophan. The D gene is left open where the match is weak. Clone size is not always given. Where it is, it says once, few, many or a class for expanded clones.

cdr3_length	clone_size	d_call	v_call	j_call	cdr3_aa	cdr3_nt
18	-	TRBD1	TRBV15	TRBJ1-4	CATSRDKAGGLTNEKLFF	TGTGCCACCAGCAGAGATAAGGCAGGGGGCCTCACTAATGAAAAACTGTTTTTT
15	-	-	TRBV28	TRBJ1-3	CASTLGGNSGNTIYF	TGTGCCAGCACCCTAGGGGGTAACTCTGGAAACACCATATATTTT
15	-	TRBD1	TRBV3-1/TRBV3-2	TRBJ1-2	CASSQGGQAFYGYTF	TGTGCCAGCAGCCAAGGAGGACAGGCTTTCTATGGCTACACCTTC
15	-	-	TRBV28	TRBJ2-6	CASKSEYSGANVLTF	TGTGCCAGCAAGTCGGAGTACTCTGGGGCCAACGTCCTGACTTTC
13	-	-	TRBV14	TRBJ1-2	CASSLRINYGYTF	TGTGCCAGCAGCCTGCGGATTAACTATGGCTACACCTTC
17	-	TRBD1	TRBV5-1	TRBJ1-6	CASSLAPGGQGSSPLHF	TGCGCCAGCAGCTTGGCCCCAGGGGGACAGGGGAGTTCACCCCTCCACTTT
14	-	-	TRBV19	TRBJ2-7	CASARGTFPMEQYF	TGTGCCAGTGCTAGAGGGACTTTCCCCATGGAGCAGTACTTC
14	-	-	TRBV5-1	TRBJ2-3	CASSQGRAGDTQYF	TGCGCCAGCAGCCAGGGGAGGGCCGGCGATACGCAGTATTTT
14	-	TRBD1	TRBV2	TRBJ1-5	CAYATDRAGQPQHF	TGTGCTTACGCGACGGACAGGGCCGGCCAGCCCCAGCATTTT
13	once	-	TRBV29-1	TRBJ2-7	CSVDGQADYEQYF	TGCAGCGTTGACGGTCAGGCAGACTACGAGCAGTACTTC
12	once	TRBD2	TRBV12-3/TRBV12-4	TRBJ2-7	CASGGRANEQYF	TGTGCCAGCGGCGGGAGGGCCAACGAGCAGTACTTC
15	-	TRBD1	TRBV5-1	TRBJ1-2	CASSWSGGAGYGYTF	TGCGCCAGCAGCTGGTCAGGGGGCGCGGGCTATGGCTACACCTTC
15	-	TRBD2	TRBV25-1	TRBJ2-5	CASSGEGSGEETQYF	TGTGCCAGCAGTGGGGAGGGGTCCGGGGAAGAGACCCAGTACTTC
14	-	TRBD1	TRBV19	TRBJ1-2	CASNKRQGRGGYTF	TGTGCCAGTAACAAACGACAGGGGAGGGGTGGCTACACCTTC
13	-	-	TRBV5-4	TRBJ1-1	CASSLERSTEAFF	TGTGCCAGCAGCTTGGAGCGATCCACTGAAGCTTTCTTT
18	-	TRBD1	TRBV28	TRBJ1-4	CASSFSVGQGRLNEKLFF	TGTGCCAGCAGTTTCTCCGTGGGACAGGGCCGTCTTAATGAAAAACTGTTTTTT
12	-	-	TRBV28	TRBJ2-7	CASTSTVYEQYF	TGTGCCAGCACTTCGACAGTCTACGAGCAGTACTTC
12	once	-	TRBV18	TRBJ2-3	CASSPYTDTQYF	TGTGCCAGCTCACCCTACACAGATACGCAGTATTTT
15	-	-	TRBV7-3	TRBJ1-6	CASSLTGSYNSPLHF	TGTGCCAGCAGCTTAACCGGCTCCTATAATTCACCCCTCCACTTT
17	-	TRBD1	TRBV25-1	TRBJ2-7	CASSGSSGQGAHYEQYF	TGTGCCAGCAGTGGGTCTTCGGGACAGGGGGCCCACTACGAGCAGTACTTC
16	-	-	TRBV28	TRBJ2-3	CASSSTTGLGTDTQYF	TGTGCCAGCAGCTCCACCACGGGTCTGGGCACAGATACGCAGTATTTT
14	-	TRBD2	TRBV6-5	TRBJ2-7	CASSYKGLAGPEYF	TGTGCCAGCAGTTACAAGGGACTAGCGGGGCCCGAGTACTTC
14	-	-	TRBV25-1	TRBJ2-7	CASSEYSRGHEQYF	TGTGCCAGCAGTGAATATAGCAGGGGCCACGAGCAGTACTTC
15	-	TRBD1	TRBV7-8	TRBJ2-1	CASSVGRQGDNEQFF	TGTGCCAGCAGTGTTGGGAGACAGGGCGACAATGAGCAGTTCTTC
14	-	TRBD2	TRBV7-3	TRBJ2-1	CASSNPVGGDEQFF	TGTGCCAGCAGCAACCCGGTGGGGGGGGATGAGCAGTTCTTC
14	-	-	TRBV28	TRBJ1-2	CASRLIGQGYGYTF	TGTGCCAGCCGCCTCATTGGACAAGGCTATGGCTACACCTTC
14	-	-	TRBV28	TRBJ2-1	CASSLQTERHEQFF	TGTGCCAGCAGTTTACAGACAGAGAGACATGAGCAGTTCTTC
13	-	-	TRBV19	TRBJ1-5	CASQTGSNQPQHF	TGTGCCAGCCAGACAGGAAGTAATCAGCCCCAGCATTTT
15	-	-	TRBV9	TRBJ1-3	CASSVEGGSGNTIYF	TGTGCCAGCAGCGTAGAAGGGGGCTCTGGAAACACCATATATTTT